This T cell receptor (beta chain) was observed in a study of cytomegalovirus exposure and HLA in healthy donors. As for the study in general: The platform used for the 120 or so validation repertoires matched that of the approximately 670 first-cohort repertoires, a later analysis reported. Broader study findings: It was 160 or so TCR beta chains that were listed as cytomegalovirus-associated.

Trimming cost V 5 bases and J 3 bases, with 17 bases left between them. The CDR3 extends over 15 amino acids. Germline assignment: CDR1 SGHTA and CDR2 FQGNSA. Concerning this clone: Its cognate antigen is unknown.

Repertoires were generated with immunoSEQ multiplex PCR, while TCRdb's copy carries only in-frame clones and drops some. The sample yields under 250,000 clones, about 87% seen once. The clonotype originates from a man aged 18 to 35 in good health and CMV-seronegative. The chain couples TRBV7-2 to TRBJ2-7; the D gene is possibly TRBD2 (5 bases). Source material: PBMCs. CDR3 region: CASSLGRGPYYEQYF. The CDR3 DNA reads as TGTGCCAGCAGCCTAGGGCGAGGGCCCTACTACGAGCAGTACTTC. Filled out from reference TRBV7-2 and TRBJ2-7, the complete variable domain reads GAGVSQSPSNKVTEKGKDVELRCDPISGHTALYWYRQSLGQGLEFLIYFQGNSAPDKSGLPSDRFSAERTGGSVSTLTIQRTQQEDSAVYLCASSLGRGPYYEQYFGPGTRLTVT.